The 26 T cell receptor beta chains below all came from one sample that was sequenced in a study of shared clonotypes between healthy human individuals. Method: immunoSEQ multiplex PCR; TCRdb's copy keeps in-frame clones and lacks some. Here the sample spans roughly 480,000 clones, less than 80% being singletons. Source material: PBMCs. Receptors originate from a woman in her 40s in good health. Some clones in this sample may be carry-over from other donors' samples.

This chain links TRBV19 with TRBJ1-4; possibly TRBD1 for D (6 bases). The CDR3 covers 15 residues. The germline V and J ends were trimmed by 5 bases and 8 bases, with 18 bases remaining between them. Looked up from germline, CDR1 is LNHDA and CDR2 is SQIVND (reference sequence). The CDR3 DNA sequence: TGTGCCAGTAGTCCATCAACAGGGTTGGGCGAAAAACTGTTTTTT. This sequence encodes CASSPSTGLGEKLFF.

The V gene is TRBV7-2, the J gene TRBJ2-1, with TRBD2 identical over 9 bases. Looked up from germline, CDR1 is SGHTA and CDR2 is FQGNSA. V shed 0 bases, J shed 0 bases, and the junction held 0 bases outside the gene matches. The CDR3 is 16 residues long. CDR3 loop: CASSLASGSSYNEQFF. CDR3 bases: TGTGCCAGCAGCTTAGCTAGCGGGAGCTCCTACAATGAGCAGTTCTTC.

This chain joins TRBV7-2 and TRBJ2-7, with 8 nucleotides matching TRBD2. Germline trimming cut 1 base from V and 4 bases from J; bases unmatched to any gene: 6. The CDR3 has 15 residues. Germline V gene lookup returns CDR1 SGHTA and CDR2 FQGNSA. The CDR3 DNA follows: TGTGCCAGCAGCTTAGATGGACTAGCAGAATACGAGCAGTACTTC. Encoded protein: CASSLDGLAEYEQYF.

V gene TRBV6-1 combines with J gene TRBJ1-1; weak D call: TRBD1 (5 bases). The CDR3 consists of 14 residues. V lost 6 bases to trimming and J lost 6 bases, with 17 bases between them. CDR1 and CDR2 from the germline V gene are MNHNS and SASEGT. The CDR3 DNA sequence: TGTGCCAGCAGACTCTGGACGGAAGGGGCTGAAGCTTTCTTT. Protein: CASRLWTEGAEAFF.

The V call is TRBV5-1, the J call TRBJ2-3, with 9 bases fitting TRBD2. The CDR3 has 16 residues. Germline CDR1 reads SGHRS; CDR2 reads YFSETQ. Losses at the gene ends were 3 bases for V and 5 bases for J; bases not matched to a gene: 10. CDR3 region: CASSYTLAGVRDTQYF. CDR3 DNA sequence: TGCGCCAGCAGCTACACCTTAGCGGGAGTCCGAGATACGCAGTATTTT. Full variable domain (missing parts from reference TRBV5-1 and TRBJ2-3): KAGVTQTPRYLIKTRGQQVTLSCSPISGHRSVSWYQQTPGQGLQFLFEYFSETQRNKGNFPGRFSGRQFSNSRSEMNVSTLELGDSALYLCASSYTLAGVRDTQYFGPGTRLTVL.

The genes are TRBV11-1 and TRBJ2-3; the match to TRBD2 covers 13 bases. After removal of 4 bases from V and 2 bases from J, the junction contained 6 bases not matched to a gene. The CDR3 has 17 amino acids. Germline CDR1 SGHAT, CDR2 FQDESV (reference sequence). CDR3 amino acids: CASSSGLAGPTTDTQYF. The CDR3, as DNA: TGTGCCAGCAGCTCGGGACTAGCGGGGCCGACCACAGATACGCAGTATTTT.

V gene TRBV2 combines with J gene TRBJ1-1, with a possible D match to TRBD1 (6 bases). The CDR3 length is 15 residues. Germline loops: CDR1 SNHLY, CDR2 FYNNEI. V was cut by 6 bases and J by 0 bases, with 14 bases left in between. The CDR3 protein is CASRGTRPMNTEAFF. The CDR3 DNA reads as TGTGCCAGCAGGGGGACACGCCCTATGAACACTGAAGCTTTCTTT.

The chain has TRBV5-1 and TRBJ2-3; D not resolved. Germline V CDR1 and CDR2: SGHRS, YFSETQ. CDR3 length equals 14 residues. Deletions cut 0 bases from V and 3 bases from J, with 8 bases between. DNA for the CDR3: TGCGCCAGCAGCTTGGGTACGGCAACAGATACGCAGTATTTT. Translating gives CASSLGTATDTQYF.

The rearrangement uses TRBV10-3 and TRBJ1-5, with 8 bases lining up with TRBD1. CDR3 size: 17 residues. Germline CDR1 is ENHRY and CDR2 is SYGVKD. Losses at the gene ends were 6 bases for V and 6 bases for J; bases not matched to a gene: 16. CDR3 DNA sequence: TGTGCCATCAGCCCAGGTGTCGGACAGGGCGATGGTCAGCCCCAGCATTTT. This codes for CAISPGVGQGDGQPQHF.

CDR3 DNA sequence: TGTGCCAGCACCATGTACAGGGGTGCGGAGACCCAGTACTTC. Amino acids: CASTMYRGAETQYF. The genes are TRBV7-2 and TRBJ2-5; TRBD1 matches at 7 bases. Germline CDR1 is SGHTA and CDR2 is FQGNSA. V was pared by 7 bases and J by 5 bases, with 10 bases of the junction left unmatched. The CDR3 is made up of 14 amino acids.

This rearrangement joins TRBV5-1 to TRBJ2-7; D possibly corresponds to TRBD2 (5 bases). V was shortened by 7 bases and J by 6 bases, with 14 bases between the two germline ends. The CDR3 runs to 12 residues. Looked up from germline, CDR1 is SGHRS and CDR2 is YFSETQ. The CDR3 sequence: CASARGSSEQYF. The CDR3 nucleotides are TGCGCCAGCGCGCGAGGGTCAAGCGAGCAGTACTTC.

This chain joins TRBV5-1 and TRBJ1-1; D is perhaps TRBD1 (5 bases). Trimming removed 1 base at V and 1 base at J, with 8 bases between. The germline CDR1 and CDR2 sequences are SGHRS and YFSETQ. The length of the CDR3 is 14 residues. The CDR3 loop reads CASSLSQGNTEAFF. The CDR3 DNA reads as TGCGCCAGCAGCTTGTCTCAGGGGAACACTGAAGCTTTCTTT. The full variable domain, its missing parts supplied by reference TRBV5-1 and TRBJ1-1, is KAGVTQTPRYLIKTRGQQVTLSCSPISGHRSVSWYQQTPGQGLQFLFEYFSETQRNKGNFPGRFSGRQFSNSRSEMNVSTLELGDSALYLCASSLSQGNTEAFFGQGTRLTVV.

This chain's CDR3 is CASSTGTTPNEQFF. The CDR3 nucleotides are TGTGCCAGCAGCACAGGGACTACACCCAATGAGCAGTTCTTC. J is TRBJ2-1 and V is TRBV28, with TRBD2 as a possible D gene (7 bases). CDR1 is MDHEN, CDR2 SYDVKM, per germline. The V and J ends lost 6 bases and 6 bases respectively, with 15 bases between them. The CDR3 sequence is 14 residues long. The full variable domain, with the rest looked up from reference TRBV28 and TRBJ2-1, is DVKVTQSSRYLVKRTGEKVFLECVQDMDHENMFWYRQDPGLGLRLIYFSYDVKMKEKGDIPEGYSVSREKKERFSLILESASTNQTSMYLCASSTGTTPNEQFFGPGTRLTVL.

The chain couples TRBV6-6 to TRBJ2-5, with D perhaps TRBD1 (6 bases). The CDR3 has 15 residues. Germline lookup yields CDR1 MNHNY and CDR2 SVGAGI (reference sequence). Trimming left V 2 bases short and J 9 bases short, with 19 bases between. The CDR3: CASSYPGRGKGAQYF. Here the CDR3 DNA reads TGTGCCAGCAGTTACCCGGGCAGGGGAAAGGGGGCCCAGTACTTC.

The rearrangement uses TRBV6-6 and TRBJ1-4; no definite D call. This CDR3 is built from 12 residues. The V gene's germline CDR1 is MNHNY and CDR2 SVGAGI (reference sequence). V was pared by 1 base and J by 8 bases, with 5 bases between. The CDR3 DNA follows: TGTGCCAGCAGTTACTTAAGAGAAAAACTGTTTTTT. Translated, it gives CASSYLREKLFF.

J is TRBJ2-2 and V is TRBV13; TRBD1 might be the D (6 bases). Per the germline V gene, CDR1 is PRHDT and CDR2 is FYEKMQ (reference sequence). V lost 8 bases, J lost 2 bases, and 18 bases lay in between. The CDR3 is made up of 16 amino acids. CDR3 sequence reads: CASQTYSGANTGELFF. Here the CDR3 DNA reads TGTGCCAGCCAAACGTACTCAGGGGCCAACACCGGGGAGCTGTTTTTT.

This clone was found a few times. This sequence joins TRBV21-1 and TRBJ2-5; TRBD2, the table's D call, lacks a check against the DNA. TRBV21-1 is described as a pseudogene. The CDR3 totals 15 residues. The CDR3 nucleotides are TGTGCCAGCAGCAAAGACGCAGCGGGAGCGGAAGAGCAGTACTTC. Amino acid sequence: CASSKDAAGAEEQYF.

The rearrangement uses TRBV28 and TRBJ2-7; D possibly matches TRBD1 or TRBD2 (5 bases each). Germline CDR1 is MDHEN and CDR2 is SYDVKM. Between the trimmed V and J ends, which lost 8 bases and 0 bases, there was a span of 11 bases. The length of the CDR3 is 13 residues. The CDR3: CASRVGVSYEQYF. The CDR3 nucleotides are TGTGCCAGCCGGGTGGGGGTCTCCTACGAGCAGTACTTC.

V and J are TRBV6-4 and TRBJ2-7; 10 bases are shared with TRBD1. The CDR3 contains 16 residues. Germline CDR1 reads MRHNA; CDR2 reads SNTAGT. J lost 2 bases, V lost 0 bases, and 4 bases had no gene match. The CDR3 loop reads CASSDSSTGGPYEQYF. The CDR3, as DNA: TGTGCCAGCAGTGACTCGTCGACAGGGGGCCCCTACGAGCAGTACTTC.

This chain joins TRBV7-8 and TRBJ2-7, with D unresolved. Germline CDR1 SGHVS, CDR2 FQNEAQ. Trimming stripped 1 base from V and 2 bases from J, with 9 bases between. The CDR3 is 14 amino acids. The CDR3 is CASSLGPETYEQYF. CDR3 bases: TGTGCCAGCAGCTTAGGCCCTGAGACCTACGAGCAGTACTTC.

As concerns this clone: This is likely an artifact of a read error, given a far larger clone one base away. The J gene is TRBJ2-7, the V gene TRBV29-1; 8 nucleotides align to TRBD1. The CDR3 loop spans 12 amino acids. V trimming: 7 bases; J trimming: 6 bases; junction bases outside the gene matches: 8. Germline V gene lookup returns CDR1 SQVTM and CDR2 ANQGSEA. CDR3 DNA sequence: TGCAGCGGGGGGACAGGCGAACCCGAGCAGTACTTC. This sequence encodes CSGGTGEPEQYF.

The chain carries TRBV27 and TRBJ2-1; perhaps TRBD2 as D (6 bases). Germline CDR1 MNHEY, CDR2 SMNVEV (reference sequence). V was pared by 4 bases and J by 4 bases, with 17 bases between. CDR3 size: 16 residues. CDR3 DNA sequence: TGTGCCAGCAGTTCCCCACCGGGAGCCCCGTACAATGAGCAGTTCTTC. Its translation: CASSSPPGAPYNEQFF.

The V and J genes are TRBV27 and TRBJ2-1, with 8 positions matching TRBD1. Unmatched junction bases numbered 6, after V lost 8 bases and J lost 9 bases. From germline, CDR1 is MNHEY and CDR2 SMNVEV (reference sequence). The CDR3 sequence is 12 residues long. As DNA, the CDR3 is TGTGCCAGCGCCCCCACAGGGGGTGAGCAGTTCTTC. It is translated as CASAPTGGEQFF.

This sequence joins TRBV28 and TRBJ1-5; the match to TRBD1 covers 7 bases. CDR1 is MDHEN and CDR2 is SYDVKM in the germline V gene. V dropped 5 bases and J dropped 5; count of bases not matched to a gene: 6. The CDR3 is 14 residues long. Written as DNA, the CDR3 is TGTGCCAGCAGTGTCAGGGGGTTCCATCAGCCCCAGCATTTT. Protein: CASSVRGFHQPQHF.

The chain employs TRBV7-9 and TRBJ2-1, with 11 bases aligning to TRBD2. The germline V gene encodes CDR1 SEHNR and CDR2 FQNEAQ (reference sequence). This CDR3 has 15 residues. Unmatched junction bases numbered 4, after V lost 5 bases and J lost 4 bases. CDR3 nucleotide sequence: TGTGCCAGCAGCGCAACTAGCGGGAGTTACAATGAGCAGTTCTTC. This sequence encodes CASSATSGSYNEQFF. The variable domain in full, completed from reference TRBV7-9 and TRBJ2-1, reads DTGVSQNPRHKITKRGQNVTFRCDPISEHNRLYWYRQTLGQGPEFLTYFQNEAQLEKSRLLSDRFSAERPKGSFSTLEIQRTEQGDSAMYLCASSATSGSYNEQFFGPGTRLTVL.

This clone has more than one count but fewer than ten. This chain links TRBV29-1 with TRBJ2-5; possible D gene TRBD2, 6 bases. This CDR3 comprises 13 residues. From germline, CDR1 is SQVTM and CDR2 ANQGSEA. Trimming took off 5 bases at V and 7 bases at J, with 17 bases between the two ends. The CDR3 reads CSVPTGGVGTQYF. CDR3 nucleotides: TGCAGCGTTCCGACCGGGGGTGTTGGGACCCAGTACTTC.